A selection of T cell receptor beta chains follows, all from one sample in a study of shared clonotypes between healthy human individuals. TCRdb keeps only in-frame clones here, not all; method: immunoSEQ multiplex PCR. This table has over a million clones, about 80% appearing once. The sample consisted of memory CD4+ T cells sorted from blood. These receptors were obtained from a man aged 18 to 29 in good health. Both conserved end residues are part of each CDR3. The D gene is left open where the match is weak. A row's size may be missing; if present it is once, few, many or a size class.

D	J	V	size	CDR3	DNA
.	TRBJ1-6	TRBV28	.	CASSVSGVGNSPLHF	TGTGCCAGCAGTGTCTCCGGGGTTGGTAATTCACCCCTCCACTTT
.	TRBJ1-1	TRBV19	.	CASLSTRDGADTEAFF	TGTGCCAGTTTGTCGACCCGGGACGGTGCGGACACTGAAGCTTTCTTT
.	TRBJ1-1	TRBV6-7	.	CASSYQFTGGMNTEAFF	TGTGCCAGCAGTTATCAGTTTACGGGAGGTATGAACACTGAAGCTTTCTTT
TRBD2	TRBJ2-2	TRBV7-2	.	CASSPSGLAGRTGELFF	TGTGCCAGCAGCCCAAGTGGGCTAGCGGGACGCACCGGGGAGCTGTTTTTT
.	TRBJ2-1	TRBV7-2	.	CASSLNRENEQFF	TGTGCCAGCAGCTTAAACCGTGAGAATGAGCAGTTCTTC
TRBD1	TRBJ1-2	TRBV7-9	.	CATVGGQAAGVYTF	TGTGCCACCGTCGGGGGACAGGCGGCCGGGGTCTACACCTTC
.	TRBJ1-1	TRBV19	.	CASRTKNTEAFF	TGTGCCAGTAGAACCAAGAACACTGAAGCTTTCTTT
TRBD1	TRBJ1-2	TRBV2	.	CASSERQGSGYTF	TGTGCCAGCAGTGAAAGACAGGGGTCTGGCTACACCTTC
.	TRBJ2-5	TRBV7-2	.	CASSRGAGLGETQYF	TGTGCCAGCAGCCGGGGGGCCGGACTTGGGGAGACCCAGTACTTC
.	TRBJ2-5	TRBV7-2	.	CASSLGLGRETQYF	TGTGCCAGCAGCTTAGGACTAGGGAGAGAGACCCAGTACTTC
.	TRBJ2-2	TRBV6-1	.	CASRGTAESGELFF	TGTGCCAGCAGAGGGACGGCAGAGAGCGGGGAGCTGTTTTTT
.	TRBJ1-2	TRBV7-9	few	CASSRRQTLNYGYTF	TGTGCCAGCAGCAGAAGACAGACCCTTAACTATGGCTACACCTTC
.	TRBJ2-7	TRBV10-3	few	CAISEGGKNRPEQYF	TGTGCCATCAGTGAGGGGGGGAAGAATCGCCCCGAGCAGTACTTC
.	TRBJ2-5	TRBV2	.	CASSEVTQYF	TGTGCCAGCAGTGAAGTGACCCAGTACTTC
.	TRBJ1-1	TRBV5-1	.	CASRRQGRDTEAFF	TGCGCCAGCAGACGTCAGGGGCGGGACACTGAAGCTTTCTTT
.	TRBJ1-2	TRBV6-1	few	CASRSLNYGYTF	TGTGCCAGCAGATCCTTAAACTATGGCTACACCTTC
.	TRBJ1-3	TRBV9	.	CASRQGLGGNTIYF	TGTGCCAGCAGGCAGGGACTAGGGGGAAACACCATATATTTT
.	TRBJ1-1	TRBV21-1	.	CASSPQGRVRAFF	TGTGCCAGCAGCCCCCAGGGGCGGGTTAGGGCTTTCTTT
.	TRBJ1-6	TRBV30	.	CAWQSSYNSPLHF	TGTGCCTGGCAGAGCTCCTATAATTCACCCCTCCACTTT
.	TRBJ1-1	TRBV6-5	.	CASMVSPNTEAFF	TGTGCCAGCATGGTCAGCCCGAACACTGAAGCTTTCTTT
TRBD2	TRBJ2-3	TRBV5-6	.	CASSRATQRESTDTQYF	TGTGCCAGCAGCCGCGCTACTCAGCGGGAGAGCACAGATACGCAGTATTTT
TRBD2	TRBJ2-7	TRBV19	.	CASSIEAGGPPYEQYF	TGTGCCAGTAGTATAGAAGCGGGAGGGCCCCCCTACGAGCAGTACTTC
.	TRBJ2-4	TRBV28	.	CASSDSRETKNIQYF	TGTGCCAGCAGCGATTCCAGGGAGACCAAAAACATTCAGTACTTC
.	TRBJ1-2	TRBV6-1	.	CASSERARTNYGYTF	TGTGCCAGCAGTGAAAGGGCACGCACTAACTATGGCTACACCTTC
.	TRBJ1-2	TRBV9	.	CASSGGIFSGTNYGYTF	TGTGCCAGCAGCGGCGGCATTTTCAGCGGCACTAACTATGGCTACACCTTC
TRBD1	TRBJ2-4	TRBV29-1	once	CSVGTGTGGNIQYF	TGCAGCGTAGGCACCGGGACAGGGGGGAACATTCAGTACTTC
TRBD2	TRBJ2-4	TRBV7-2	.	CASSLALAGVGIQYF	TGTGCCAGCAGCTTAGCCCTAGCGGGAGTGGGCATTCAGTACTTC
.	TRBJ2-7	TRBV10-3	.	CAISAIDSSAYEQYF	TGTGCCATCTCCGCCATCGATTCTAGCGCCTACGAGCAGTACTTC
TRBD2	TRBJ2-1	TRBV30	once	CAWSSSWTSGAYNEQFF	TGTGCCTGGAGTTCCTCCTGGACTAGCGGGGCGTACAATGAGCAGTTCTTC
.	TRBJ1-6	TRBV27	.	CASSPGTSAPLHF	TGTGCCAGCAGTCCGGGTACGAGCGCACCCCTCCACTTT
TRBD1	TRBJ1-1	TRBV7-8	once	CASSLGTGGMNTEAFF	TGTGCCAGCAGCTTGGGGACAGGGGGGATGAACACTGAAGCTTTCTTT
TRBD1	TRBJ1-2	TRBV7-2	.	CASSQGARRWYGYTF	TGTGCCAGCAGTCAGGGGGCAAGGCGCTGGTATGGCTACACCTTC
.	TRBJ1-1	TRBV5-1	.	CASSLAGPINQAFF	TGCGCCAGCAGCTTGGCTGGTCCGATCAATCAAGCTTTCTTT
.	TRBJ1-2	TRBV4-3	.	CASSQVAGSEAYGYTF	TGCGCCAGCAGCCAAGTTGCAGGGAGTGAGGCTTATGGCTACACCTTC
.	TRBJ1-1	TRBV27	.	CASSRLGHTEAFF	TGTGCCAGCAGCCGCCTAGGCCACACTGAAGCTTTCTTT
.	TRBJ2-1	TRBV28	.	CASSQGGTSNNEQFF	TGTGCCAGCTCCCAAGGGGGGACTTCAAACAATGAGCAGTTCTTC
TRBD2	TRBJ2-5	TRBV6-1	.	CASSEVTSGGVGETQYF	TGTGCCAGCAGTGAAGTTACTAGCGGGGGGGTAGGAGAGACCCAGTACTTC
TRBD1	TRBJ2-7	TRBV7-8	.	CASSAGTALYEQYF	TGTGCCAGCAGCGCCGGGACAGCACTTTACGAGCAGTACTTC
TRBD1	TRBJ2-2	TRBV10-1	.	CATNAGTGGTGELFF	TGCGCCACTAATGCCGGGACAGGGGGAACCGGGGAGCTGTTTTTT
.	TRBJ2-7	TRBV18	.	CASSPPNRVSYEQYF	TGTGCCAGCTCACCACCCAACAGGGTCTCCTACGAGCAGTACTTC
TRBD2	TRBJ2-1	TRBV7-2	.	CASSLAGSGNLEQFF	TGTGCCAGCAGCTTAGCCGGTAGCGGGAATCTTGAGCAGTTCTTC
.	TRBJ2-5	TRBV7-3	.	CASSLTGTNQETQYF	TGTGCCAGCAGCTTAACCGGGACAAATCAAGAGACCCAGTACTTC
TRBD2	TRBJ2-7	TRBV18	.	CASSRSGTSGSYEQYF	TGTGCCAGCTCACGGTCCGGGACTAGCGGTTCCTACGAGCAGTACTTC
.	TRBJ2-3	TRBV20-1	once	CSGQAGDTQYF	TGCAGTGGACAGGCCGGGGATACGCAGTATTTT
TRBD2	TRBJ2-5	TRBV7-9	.	CASSSRTSGWRVDF	TGTGCCAGCAGTTCTCGGACTAGCGGGTGGCGAGTGGACTTC
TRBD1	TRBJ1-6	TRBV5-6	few	CASSFGQGQNSPLHF	TGTGCCAGCAGCTTTGGACAGGGGCAGAATTCACCCCTCCACTTT
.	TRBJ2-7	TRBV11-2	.	CASSVRRDYEQYF	TGTGCCAGCAGCGTCCGACGGGACTACGAGCAGTACTTC
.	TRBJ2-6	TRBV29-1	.	CSVQENSGANVLTF	TGCAGCGTTCAGGAGAACTCTGGGGCCAACGTCCTGACTTTC
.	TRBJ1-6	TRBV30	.	CAWSVYNTGDSPLHF	TGTGCCTGGAGTGTCTATAACACTGGGGATTCACCCCTCCACTTT
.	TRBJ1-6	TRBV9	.	CASSVAPGRNYNSPLHF	TGTGCCAGCAGCGTAGCACCAGGGCGAAACTATAATTCACCCCTCCACTTT
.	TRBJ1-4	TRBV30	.	CAWTLGGSGGEKLFF	TGTGCCTGGACCCTCGGGGGCAGCGGGGGTGAAAAACTGTTTTTT
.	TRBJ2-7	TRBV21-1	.	CASSKDGAGGPYEQYF	TGTGCCAGCAGCAAAGACGGGGCAGGGGGCCCCTACGAGCAGTACTTC